This T cell receptor (beta chain) was identified during a study of T cell repertoires in cytomegalovirus infection. Turning to the study itself: From public TCR beta signatures came an indication of both CMV infection and matching HLA type. Whole-study results and caveats: Cumulative public TCR beta family frequency identified CMV carriers with the relevant HLA. The ex vivo response showed dominance by HLA-C-restricted CMV-specific TCR beta clonotypes.

Turning to this clonotype: Its target is unknown.

The CDR3 contains 17 residues. Germline V CDR1 and CDR2: DFQATT, SNEGSKA (reference sequence). V dropped 3 bases and J dropped 4; count of bases not matched to a gene: 17. TCRdb recomputed calls from the reads with MiXCR, one row per CDR3 protein. The table lists 200,000 to 300,000 distinct CDR3 sequences, roughly an eighth of them singletons. The origin of this receptor is a human donor in good health (CMV status not recorded). Some clones in this sample may be carry-over from other donors' samples. The V and J genes are TRBV20-1 and TRBJ1-2, with 7 bases identical to TRBD1. The sequencing input was PBMCs. The CDR3 loop reads CSASSPGQTPLIYGYTF. CDR3 bases: TGCAGTGCTAGTTCTCCGGGACAGACGCCATTGATCTATGGCTACACCTTC.